One T cell receptor beta chain is described in this entry. The sample belongs to a study of response to subunit inactivated influenza vaccine. TCRdb fed the RT-PCR reads into MiXCR, producing one record per CDR3 protein. The data hold just under 550,000 distinct CDR3 sequences, with around a quarter observed a single time. This same sample was also part of a study on T cells expressing NK-cell markers. That work contributes: Libraries used 5'RACE template switching adding universal primer site and UMIs.

This specimen consisted of CD4+ T cells sorted from PBMCs, obtained roughly 12 days after vaccination. This sequence originates from a man in his fifties who received an inactivated influenza vaccine.

DNA for the CDR3: TGCAGTGCTAGAGATTTGACGTTAGAGACCCAGTACTTC. This codes for CSARDLTLETQYF. The chain is built from TRBV20-1 and TRBJ2-5; D is undetermined. The CDR3 consists of 13 residues. With 0 bases removed from V and 4 bases from J, the gap between germline ends came to 9 bases. Germline lookup yields CDR1 DFQATT and CDR2 SNEGSKA (reference sequence).